A selection of T cell receptor beta chains follows, all from one sample in a study of blood T cell repertoires in COVID-19. TCRdb keeps only in-frame clones here, not all; method: immunoSEQ multiplex PCR. Among roughly 170,000 clones, about 84% were seen once, and the ten largest hold roughly 7.1%. Sample: peripheral blood. All receptors come from a human donor in a cohort sampled during active COVID-19. Both conserved end residues are part of each CDR3. A D gene is named only where the DNA matches it firmly.

v_call d_call cdr3_aa
TRBV6-1 - CASSASGGPSSGNTIYF
TRBV3-1/TRBV3-2 - CASSQEQTGRAYRLGYTF
TRBV5-4 TRBD2 CASSHAGTRPYEQYF
TRBV19 TRBD1 CASSDRGRDYEQYF
TRBV5-1 - CASSLGQGEVHEQYF
TRBV12-3/TRBV12-4 - CASSPRGYIEAFF
TRBV5-4 TRBD2 CASSRSSRGGRETQYF
TRBV6-5 - CASRGTGTYGYTF
TRBV7-6 - CASSSRQGITEAFF
TRBV27 TRBD1 CATGTGGDQETQYF
TRBV19 TRBD1 CASSIGGQGRQETQYF
TRBV24-1 TRBD1 CATRDRDMTEAFF
TRBV19 - CASSSQRAHGNTEAFF
TRBV24-1 TRBD1 CATSDGQGARRRFYEQYF
TRBV10-2 - CASRAGNYGYTF
TRBV2 - CAGQQDPNTEAFF
TRBV12-5 - CASALESSYNEQFF
TRBV7-6 TRBD2 CASSSLAGGDGELFF
TRBV9 TRBD2 CASSRGLAGTDTQYF
TRBV5-4 TRBD2 CASSRGTSGGDQFF
TRBV9 - CASSGQADNSPLHF
TRBV2 - CASSELILPNEQYF
TRBV5-1 - CASSFSGFRNSPLHF
TRBV12-2 - CASRLMTAGTEAFF
TRBV2 TRBD1 CASGQGHNSPLHF
TRBV12-3/TRBV12-4 TRBD1 CASSFIGQGAAFF
TRBV13 - CASSYGRSSYEQYF
TRBV11-2 TRBD1 CASSVTGTASSGNTIYF
TRBV5-1 - CASSAGQSADTQYF
TRBV13 - CASSRRAGNQPQHF
TRBV7-9 - CASSPPTGNRGHTEAFF